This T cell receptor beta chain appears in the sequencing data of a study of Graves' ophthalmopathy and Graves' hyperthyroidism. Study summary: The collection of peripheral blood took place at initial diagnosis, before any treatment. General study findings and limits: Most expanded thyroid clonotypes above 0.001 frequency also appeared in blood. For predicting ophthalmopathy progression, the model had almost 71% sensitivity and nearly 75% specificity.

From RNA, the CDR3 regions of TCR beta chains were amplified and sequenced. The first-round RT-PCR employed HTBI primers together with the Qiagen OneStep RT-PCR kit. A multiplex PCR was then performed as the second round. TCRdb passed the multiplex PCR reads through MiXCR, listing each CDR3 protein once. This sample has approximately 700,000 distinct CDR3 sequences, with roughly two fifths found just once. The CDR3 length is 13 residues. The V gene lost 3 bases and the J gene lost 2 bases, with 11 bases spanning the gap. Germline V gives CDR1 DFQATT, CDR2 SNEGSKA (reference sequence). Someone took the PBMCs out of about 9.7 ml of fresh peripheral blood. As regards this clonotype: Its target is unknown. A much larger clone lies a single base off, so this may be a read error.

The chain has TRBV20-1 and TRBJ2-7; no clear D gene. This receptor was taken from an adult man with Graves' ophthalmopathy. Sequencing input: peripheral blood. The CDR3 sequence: CSARTDQPYEQYF. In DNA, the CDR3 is TGCAGTGCTAGGACGGACCAGCCCTACGAGCAGTACTTC.